This T cell receptor (beta chain) was obtained from a study of shared clonotypes between healthy human individuals. CDR3 size: 15 residues. The germline gives CDR1 SGHNT, CDR2 YYREEE (reference sequence). J lost 5 bases, V lost 4 bases, and 9 bases had no gene match. Sequencing used immunoSEQ multiplex PCR; TCRdb keeps in-frame clones, though not all of them. The repertoire includes 650,000 to 800,000 clones, 92% of them detected once, and 24% sits in the top ten. CD45RO negativity and positive selection for CCR7 defined naive CD8 cells, a population that excluded terminally differentiated effector memory CD45RA+ cells.

Sequenced input: naive CD8+ T cells sorted from blood. The source of this sequence is a man aged 25-45 years in good health. The V and J genes are TRBV5-4 and TRBJ2-5, with 9 positions matching TRBD1. CDR3 in amino acids: CASSGKGTGSETQYF. CDR3 in DNA: TGTGCCAGCAGCGGTAAAGGGACAGGGTCGGAGACCCAGTACTTC.